Sequencing of this TCR beta chain was carried out in a study of T cells in Graves' hyperthyroidism and ophthalmopathy. In this sample, this clonotype turned up many times. The ends lost 5 bases at V and 0 bases at J; junction bases unmatched: 7. Germline V gene lookup returns CDR1 SGHNT and CDR2 YYREEE (reference sequence). The CDR3 length is 15 residues. Those with hyperthyroidism were 18 to 65 years old, newly diagnosed, and ill for under 2 months. From RNA transcripts, TCR beta CDR3 regions were amplified. RT-PCR in the first round (using the HTBI primer set) targeted the TCR CDR3. MiXCR, applied by TCRdb to the multiplex PCR reads, yields one record per CDR3 protein. Found here are roughly 98,000 distinct CDR3 sequences, 35% to 45% of them singletons; the top ten hold about 9.4%.

This clonotype was obtained from a young woman with Graves' hyperthyroidism. Sequencing used peripheral blood or thyroid tissue (not recorded which). This chain links TRBV5-4 with TRBJ2-5, with 7 bases matching TRBD1. The CDR3 sequence: CASSFYRGDQETQYF. In nucleotides, the CDR3 is TGTGCCAGCAGTTTTTACAGGGGCGACCAAGAGACCCAGTACTTC.